A selection of T cell receptor beta chains follows, all from one sample in a study of cytomegalovirus exposure and HLA in healthy donors. Assay used: immunoSEQ multiplex PCR; TCRdb lists only in-frame clones, some missing. The table includes 150,000 to 200,000 clones, approximately 88% detected once. The sample was PBMCs. The source of these receptors is a man between 18 and 35 years old in good health and CMV-seropositive. Each CDR3 is given with its conserved first and last residue. A D gene is named only where the DNA matches it firmly. A row's size may be missing; if present it is once, few, many or a size class.

>-|TRBD2|TRBJ2-7|TRBV4-1
TGCGCCAGCAGCCGAGGACTAGCGGGAGTAAACTACGAGCAGTACTTC
CASSRGLAGVNYEQYF
>-|TRBD2|TRBJ2-7|TRBV27
TGTGCCAGCAGTTTTTCTAGCGGGGGCTACGAGCAGTACTTC
CASSFSSGGYEQYF
>-|TRBD1|TRBJ1-1|TRBV7-2
TGTGCCAGCAGCTTAGCCGGGACAGGGGGCCTGAACACTGAAGCTTTCTTT
CASSLAGTGGLNTEAFF
>-|-|TRBJ2-7|TRBV15
TGTGCCACCAGCAGAGACCGGGTCTGGGACACCTCCTACGAGCAGTACTTC
CATSRDRVWDTSYEQYF
>-|TRBD1|TRBJ2-5|TRBV6-6
TGTGCCAGCAATGAACAGGGGGCACGAGAGACCCAGTACTTC
CASNEQGARETQYF
>-|-|TRBJ2-3|TRBV2
TGTGCCAGCAGGGAGGGGGGGCGGAGGAGGGTAGATACGCAGTATTTT
CASREGGRRRVDTQYF
>-|TRBD2|TRBJ2-1|TRBV7-7
TGTGCCAGCAGCTTAGGTCTAGCGGGAGCAGGGAATGAGCAGTTCTTC
CASSLGLAGAGNEQFF
>-|-|TRBJ1-5|TRBV6-1
TGTGCCAGCAGTGGACTAGGTAGGGATAGCAATCAGCCCCAGCATTTT
CASSGLGRDSNQPQHF
>-|-|TRBJ2-7|TRBV11-3
TGTGCCAGCAGCCGAGCTGGGTCGCGGGAGCAGTACTTC
CASSRAGSREQYF
>-|-|TRBJ2-3|TRBV6-1
TGTGCCACCCATGGAGCGGAGCAGACCACAGATACGCAGTATTTT
CATHGAEQTTDTQYF
>once|-|TRBJ2-2|TRBV21-1
TGTGCCAGCAGCAAGAAAGGTAGCCTGGACACCGGGGAGCTGTTTTTT
CASSKKGSLDTGELFF
>-|-|TRBJ2-1|TRBV5-1
TGCGCCAGCAGCTTGGCGGTCGGTAACAATGAGCAGTTCTTC
CASSLAVGNNEQFF
>-|TRBD1|TRBJ1-1|TRBV6-6
TGTGCCAGCAACTTCAATACAGGGGGCACCACTGAAGCTTTCTTT
CASNFNTGGTTEAFF
>-|-|TRBJ2-7|TRBV5-1
TGCGCCAGCAGCTTGGAGGGGACACACGAGCAGTACTTC
CASSLEGTHEQYF
>-|TRBD1|TRBJ1-1|TRBV7-9
TGTGCCAGCAGCTTAGAGGACAGGGTGGCTTTCTTT
CASSLEDRVAFF
>-|TRBD1|TRBJ2-7|TRBV7-3
TGTGCCAGCAGCCGGGACAGGGCCTACGAGCAGTACTTC
CASSRDRAYEQYF
>-|-|TRBJ2-2|TRBV9
TGTGCCAGCAGCGTAAACGGGGCCGGGGAGCTGTTTTTT
CASSVNGAGELFF
>-|-|TRBJ2-3|TRBV5-6
TGTGCCAGCAGCTTCGGGGGAGCTGTAGATACGCAGTATTTT
CASSFGGAVDTQYF
>-|TRBD1|TRBJ2-7|TRBV29-1
TGCAGCGTTGGAAGACAGGGAGCCCACGAGCAGTACTTC
CSVGRQGAHEQYF
>-|-|TRBJ2-5|TRBV5-1
TGCGCCAGCAGCTCGCCGGACAGAGGCCAAGAGACCCAGTACTTC
CASSSPDRGQETQYF
>-|-|TRBJ2-5|TRBV7-9
TGTGCCAGCAATGCACAGTGGGCTGGAGAGACCCAGTACTTC
CASNAQWAGETQYF
>-|-|TRBJ1-5|TRBV18
TGTGCCAGCTCACCTTCTGCTCAGGGCCAACAGCCCCAGCATTTT
CASSPSAQGQQPQHF
>-|-|TRBJ2-3|TRBV28
TGTGCCAGCAGTTTTCCAGAACCTAGCACAGATACGCAGTATTTT
CASSFPEPSTDTQYF
>-|-|TRBJ2-1|TRBV7-9
TGTGCCAGCAGCCCTCTTATTTACAATGAGCAGTTCTTC
CASSPLIYNEQFF
>-|-|TRBJ2-7|TRBV6-1
TGTGCCAGCAGTTTGGAAGGGACGTCGGAGGGCGAGCAGTACTTC
CASSLEGTSEGEQYF
>-|-|TRBJ1-5|TRBV21-1
TGTGCCAGCAGCAAAGCGCGGGAGCCCCAGCATTTT
CASSKAREPQHF
>few|TRBD2|TRBJ2-7|TRBV30
TGTGCCTGGATTCCTAGCGGGAGGGTCGGTGAGCAGTACTTC
CAWIPSGRVGEQYF
>-|TRBD2|TRBJ2-7|TRBV4-3
TGCGCCAGCAGCCAAGGCGGGAGCTCCTACGAGCAGTACTTC
CASSQGGSSYEQYF
>-|TRBD1|TRBJ2-7|TRBV5-1
TGCGCCAGCCGACCCTCGGGACAGGGTTACCACGAGCAGTACTTC
CASRPSGQGYHEQYF
>-|-|TRBJ1-4|TRBV15
TGTGCCACCAGCGGGAGCGGACAGCTACAAAGGGAAAAACTGTTTTTT
CATSGSGQLQREKLFF
>-|TRBD2|TRBJ2-3|TRBV4-1
TGCGCCAGCAGCCGGAGGGGACTAGCGGGGAACACAGATACGCAGTATTTT
CASSRRGLAGNTDTQYF
>-|TRBD2|TRBJ2-1|TRBV25-1
TGTGCCAGCCGACTAGCGGGAGTCGATGAGCAGTTCTTC
CASRLAGVDEQFF
>-|TRBD2|TRBJ2-5|TRBV7-2
TGTGCCAGCAGCTCCGGGACTAGCGGGAAGACCCAGTACTTC
CASSSGTSGKTQYF
>-|TRBD2|TRBJ2-3|TRBV5-8
TGTGCCAGCAGCTTGGGATTAGCGGGAGGGATCCGCACAGATACGCAGTATTTT
CASSLGLAGGIRTDTQYF
>-|-|TRBJ2-5|TRBV25-1
TGTGCCAGCAGTTCTAGAGAGACCCAGTACTTC
CASSSRETQYF
>-|TRBD1|TRBJ2-7|TRBV27
TGTGCCAGCTCCCTGGGACAGGGGGCCTCCTACGAGCAGTACTTC
CASSLGQGASYEQYF
>-|TRBD1|TRBJ2-1|TRBV19
TGTGCCAGTAGATCAGGACAGGGGAGCTACAATGAGCAGTTCTTC
CASRSGQGSYNEQFF
>-|TRBD1|TRBJ1-1|TRBV6-1
TGTGCCAGCAGTGAGGGGCACGGGACAGGGTATTCTGAAGCTTTCTTT
CASSEGHGTGYSEAFF
>-|-|TRBJ2-7|TRBV27
TGTGCCAGCAGTTCCACCGGTTCCTACGAGCAGTACTTC
CASSSTGSYEQYF
>few|TRBD2|TRBJ2-7|TRBV7-2
TGTGCCAGCAGCCGGACTAGCGGGAGCTACGAGCAGTACTTC
CASSRTSGSYEQYF
>-|TRBD2|TRBJ2-1|TRBV4-1
TGCGCCAGCAGCCAATCGTTAGCGGGTCCCTACAATGAGCAGTTCTTC
CASSQSLAGPYNEQFF
>-|-|TRBJ1-5|TRBV7-2
TGTGCCTCCACCCAGGGTCTCGGCGGGCCCCAGCATTTT
CASTQGLGGPQHF
>once|-|TRBJ1-5|TRBV28
TGTGCCAGCAGTTTATATCGGCGAGGAAACAATCAGCCCCAGCATTTT
CASSLYRRGNNQPQHF
>once|-|TRBJ2-4|TRBV29-1
TGCAGCGTACCCCCCGATAGGCGGGACTTAGCCAAAAACATTCAGTACTTC
CSVPPDRRDLAKNIQYF
>-|-|TRBJ1-5|TRBV19
TGTGCCAGTAGTATAGGTCGGGGGTATCAGCCCCAGCATTTT
CASSIGRGYQPQHF
>-|-|TRBJ1-5|TRBV28
TGTGCCAGCAGTTTATATACTGGGAGGGGAATCCAGCCCCAGCATTTT
CASSLYTGRGIQPQHF